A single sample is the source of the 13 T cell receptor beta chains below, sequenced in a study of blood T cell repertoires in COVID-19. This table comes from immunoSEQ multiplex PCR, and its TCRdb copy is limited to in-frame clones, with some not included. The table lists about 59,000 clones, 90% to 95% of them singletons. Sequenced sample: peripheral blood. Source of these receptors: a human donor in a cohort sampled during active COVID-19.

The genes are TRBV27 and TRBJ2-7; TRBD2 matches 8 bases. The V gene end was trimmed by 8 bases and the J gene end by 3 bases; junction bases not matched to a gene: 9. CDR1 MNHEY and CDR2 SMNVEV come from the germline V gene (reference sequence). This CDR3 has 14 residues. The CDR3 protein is CASGAGVPFYEQYF. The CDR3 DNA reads TGTGCCAGCGGAGCGGGGGTGCCATTCTACGAGCAGTACTTC.

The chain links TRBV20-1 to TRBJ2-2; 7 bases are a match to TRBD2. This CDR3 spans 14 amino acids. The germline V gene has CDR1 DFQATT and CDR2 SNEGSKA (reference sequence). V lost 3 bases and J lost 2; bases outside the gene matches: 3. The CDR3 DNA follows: TGCAGTGCTAGTTGGGGGGGTAACACCGGGGAGCTGTTTTTT. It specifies CSASWGGNTGELFF.

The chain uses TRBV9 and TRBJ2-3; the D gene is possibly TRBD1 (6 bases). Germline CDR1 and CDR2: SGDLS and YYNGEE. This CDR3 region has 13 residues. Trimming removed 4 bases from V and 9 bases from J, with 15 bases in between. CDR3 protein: CASSTRTAGTQYF. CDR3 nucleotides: TGTGCCAGCAGCACACGGACAGCCGGAACGCAGTATTTT.

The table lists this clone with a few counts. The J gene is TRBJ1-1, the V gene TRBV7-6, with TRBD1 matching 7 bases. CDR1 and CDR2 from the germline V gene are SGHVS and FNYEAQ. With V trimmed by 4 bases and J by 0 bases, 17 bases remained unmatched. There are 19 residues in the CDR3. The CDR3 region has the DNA TGTGCCAGCAGCTCGGAGCGAGGTCGACAGGGATACATGAACACTGAAGCTTTCTTT. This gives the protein CASSSERGRQGYMNTEAFF.

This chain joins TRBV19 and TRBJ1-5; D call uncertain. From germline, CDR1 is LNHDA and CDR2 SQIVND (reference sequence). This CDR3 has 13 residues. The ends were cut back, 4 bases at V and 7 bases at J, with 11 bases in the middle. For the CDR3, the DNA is TGTGCCAGTAGTAATTACTTCGGGCAGCCCCAGCATTTT. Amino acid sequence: CASSNYFGQPQHF.

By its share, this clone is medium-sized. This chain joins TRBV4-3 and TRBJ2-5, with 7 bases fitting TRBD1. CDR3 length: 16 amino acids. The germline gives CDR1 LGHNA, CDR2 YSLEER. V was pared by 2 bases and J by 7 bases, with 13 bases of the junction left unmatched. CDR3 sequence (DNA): TGCGCCAGCAGCCAAACCGACAGGGTGCCCTCGGGGACCCAGTACTTC. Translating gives CASSQTDRVPSGTQYF.

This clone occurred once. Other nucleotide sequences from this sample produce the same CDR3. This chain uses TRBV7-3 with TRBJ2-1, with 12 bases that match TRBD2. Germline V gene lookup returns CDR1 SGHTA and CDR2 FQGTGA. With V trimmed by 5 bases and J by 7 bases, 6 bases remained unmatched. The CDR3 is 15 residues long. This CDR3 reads CASSLGLAGNNEQFF. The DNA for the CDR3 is TGTGCCAGCAGCCTTGGACTAGCGGGGAATAATGAGCAGTTCTTC.

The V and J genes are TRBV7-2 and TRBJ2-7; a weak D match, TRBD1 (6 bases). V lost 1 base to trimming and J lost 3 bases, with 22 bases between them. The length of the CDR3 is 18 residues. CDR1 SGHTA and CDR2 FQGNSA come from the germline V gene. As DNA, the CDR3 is TGTGCCAGCAGCTTAGGAGGGGCAGGGGAGTTGGTGGTCTACGAGCAGTACTTC. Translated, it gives CASSLGGAGELVVYEQYF. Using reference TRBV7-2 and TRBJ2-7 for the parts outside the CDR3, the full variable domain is GAGVSQSPSNKVTEKGKDVELRCDPISGHTALYWYRQSLGQGLEFLIYFQGNSAPDKSGLPSDRFSAERTGGSVSTLTIQRTQQEDSAVYLCASSLGGAGELVVYEQYFGPGTRLTVT.

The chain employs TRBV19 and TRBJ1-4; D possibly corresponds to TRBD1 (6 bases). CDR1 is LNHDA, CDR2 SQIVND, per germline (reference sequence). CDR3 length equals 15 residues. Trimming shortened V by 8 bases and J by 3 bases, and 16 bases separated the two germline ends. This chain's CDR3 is CASGRGGEANEKLFF. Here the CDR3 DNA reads TGTGCCAGTGGTAGGGGGGGCGAAGCTAATGAAAAACTGTTTTTT.

CDR3 residues: CASSQFRDSLYEQYF. For the CDR3, the DNA is TGTGCCAGCAGCCAATTCAGGGACAGTCTTTACGAGCAGTACTTC. The chain employs TRBV14 and TRBJ2-7; the match to TRBD1 covers 7 bases. J gave up 4 bases and V 2 bases, and 8 bases lay outside the gene matches. The CDR3 totals 15 residues. Germline loops: CDR1 SGHDN, CDR2 FVKESK.

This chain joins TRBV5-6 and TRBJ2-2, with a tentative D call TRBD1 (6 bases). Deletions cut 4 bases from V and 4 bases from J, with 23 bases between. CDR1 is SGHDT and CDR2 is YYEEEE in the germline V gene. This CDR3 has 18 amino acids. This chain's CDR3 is CASSAPGHTIRGTGELFF. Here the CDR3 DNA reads TGTGCCAGCAGCGCCCCGGGACACACCATAAGGGGCACCGGGGAGCTGTTTTTT.

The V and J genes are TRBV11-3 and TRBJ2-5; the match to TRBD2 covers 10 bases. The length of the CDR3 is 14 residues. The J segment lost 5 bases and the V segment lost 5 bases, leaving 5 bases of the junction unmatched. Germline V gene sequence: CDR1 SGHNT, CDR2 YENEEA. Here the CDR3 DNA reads TGTGCCAGCAGCGAAGCGGGGGGGAAGGAGACCCAGTACTTC. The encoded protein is CASSEAGGKETQYF.

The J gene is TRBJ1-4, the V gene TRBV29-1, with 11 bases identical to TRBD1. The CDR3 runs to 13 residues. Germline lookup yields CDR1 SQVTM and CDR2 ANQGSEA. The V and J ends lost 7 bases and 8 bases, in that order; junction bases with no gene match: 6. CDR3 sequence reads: CSGRTGGGEKLFF. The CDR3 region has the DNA TGCAGCGGGAGGACAGGGGGCGGAGAAAAACTGTTTTTT. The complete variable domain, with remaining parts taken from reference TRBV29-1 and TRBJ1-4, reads SAVISQKPSRDICQRGTSLTIQCQVDSQVTMMFWYRQQPGQSLTLIATANQGSEATYESGFVIDKFPISRPNLTFSTLTVSNMSPEDSSIYLCSGRTGGGEKLFFGSGTQLSVL.